What follows is one TCR beta chain and its context. This sample was taken from a study of blood T cell repertoires in COVID-19. Trimming took 6 bases from V and 0 from J, leaving 17 bases between them. The length of the CDR3 is 16 residues. CDR1 and CDR2 from the germline V gene are KGHSH and LQKENI. TCRdb's copy holds only in-frame clones and misses some; the assay was immunoSEQ multiplex PCR. The sample records about 160,000 clones, about 81% being singletons. The cohort comprised adults aged 18 to 89 years residing in about two dozen US areas. The sample was PBMCs or T cells enriched from blood (not recorded which). The TCR comes from a middle-aged man who had recovered from COVID-19. The chain joins TRBV18 to TRBJ1-1; D possibly corresponds to TRBD1 (6 bases). This CDR3 is CASSPNSGTLNTEAFF. CDR3 in DNA: TGTGCCAGCTCGCCAAACTCCGGGACACTGAACACTGAAGCTTTCTTT.